This T cell receptor beta chain stems from a study of blood T cell repertoires in COVID-19. Turning to the study itself: Material from acute and convalescent COVID-19 was sourced from the United States, Italy and Spain. In each case, the material was cDNA or gDNA derived from T cells, B-cell-depleted T cells, or PBMCs.

Per the original data handling: From reference gene primer amplification, estimates of nucleated cell counts were derived. TCRdb's copy holds only in-frame clones and misses some; the assay was immunoSEQ multiplex PCR. V, J and clone size are taken as reported in that table, and D and trimming were inferred from the DNA itself. The sample records 200,000 to 300,000 clones, around 84% being singletons. Germline V gives CDR1 MNHEY, CDR2 SVGAGI. The J segment lost 2 bases and the V segment lost 6 bases, leaving 6 bases of the junction unmatched. The CDR3 has 15 residues. Sequenced material: peripheral blood. The TCR sequence derives from a man in his fifties or sixties with acute or convalescent COVID-19. The V gene is TRBV6-5, the J gene TRBJ1-5, with 8 bases aligning to TRBD1. The CDR3 sequence is CASSLTGVGNQPQHF. The CDR3 nucleotides are TGTGCCAGCAGCCTGACAGGGGTCGGCAATCAGCCCCAGCATTTT.